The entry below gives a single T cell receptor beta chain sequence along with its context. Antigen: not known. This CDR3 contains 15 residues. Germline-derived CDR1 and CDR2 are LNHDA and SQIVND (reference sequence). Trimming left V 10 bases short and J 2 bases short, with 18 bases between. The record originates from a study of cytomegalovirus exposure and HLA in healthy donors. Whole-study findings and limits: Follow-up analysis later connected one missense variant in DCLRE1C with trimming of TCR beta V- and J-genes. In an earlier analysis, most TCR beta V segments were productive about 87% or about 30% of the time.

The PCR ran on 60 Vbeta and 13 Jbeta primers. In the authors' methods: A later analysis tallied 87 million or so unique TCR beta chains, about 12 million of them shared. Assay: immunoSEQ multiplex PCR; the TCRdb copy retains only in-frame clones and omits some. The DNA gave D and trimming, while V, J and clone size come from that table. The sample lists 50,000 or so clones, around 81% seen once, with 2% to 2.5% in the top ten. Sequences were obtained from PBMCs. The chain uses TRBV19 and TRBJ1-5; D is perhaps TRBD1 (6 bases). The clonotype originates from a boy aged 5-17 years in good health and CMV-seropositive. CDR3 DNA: TGTGCCACATCCTACAGGGTTGTGCGCAATCAGCCCCAGCATTTT. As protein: CATSYRVVRNQPQHF.